What follows is one TCR beta chain and its context. This clone has more than one count but fewer than ten. Its antigen is unknown. No quality values exist for individual bases; no much larger clone is one base distant. Receptors were amplified or captured by the immunoSEQ multiplex PCR assay. Concerning the study's data processing: A statistical classification framework was built for diagnosing cytomegalovirus status from the catalog of TCR beta chain sequences. TCRdb mirrors the immuneACCESS table, restricted to in-frame sequences. Some clones are absent from its copies; in checked studies, under half trace to an unresolved V gene, and the reason for the others is unknown. Clonal size and the V and J genes are those of that table, whereas D and trimming came from the DNA. This sample comprises 170,000 or so clones, 80% to 85% of them detected only once. About 3% of the sample lies in the top ten.

The germline V gene sets CDR1 to SGHRS and CDR2 to YFSETQ. The CDR3 has 17 amino acids, counting the end cysteine and phenylalanine. Left in the record is the CDR3 DNA by itself, 51 bases read in frame from the first base. After removal of 5 bases from V and 3 bases from J, the junction retains 13 bases not matched to a gene. This sample stems from a study of cytomegalovirus exposure and HLA in healthy donors (dated by TCRdb to the late 2010s). About the study as a whole: A later analysis indicated that the 90 to 150 validation repertoires were generated on the platform also employed for the roughly 730 repertoires of the first cohort. The study aimed to test whether signatures of past pathogen exposure could be identified by cataloging public T cell receptors. Besides the first cohort of around 700 subjects, a separate validation cohort made up of 120 different subjects was used. To predict cytomegalovirus infection status, the study combined high-throughput TCR immunosequencing, statistical association of individual TCRs with disease status, and machine learning. Study-level results and caveats: While some public TCRs were present in many individuals, most TCR sequences turned up only very rarely across donors. The classifier was reported to diagnose cytomegalovirus status with high specificity and sensitivity in both the original cohort and the validation cohort. According to the authors, the approach could potentially be generalized to other disease states and immunological phenotypes. In vitro tests confirmed that a few of the cytomegalovirus-associated TCR beta chains recognize cytomegalovirus antigens. In the study, some 180 TCR beta chains were listed as associated with cytomegalovirus. A later analysis lacked HLA typing for the validation cohort, so it scored co-occurrence in that cohort across all 120 repertoires. In a later analysis, TCRs clustered in the first cohort were found to also tend to co-occur in the roughly 120 validation repertoires, with approximately 93% of cluster scores above 0.

Separate from the approximately 670-subject first cohort, the validation cohort of 90 to 150 subjects was the group to which the donors belonged. This chain is built from TRBV5-1 and TRBJ2-1, with 8 bases aligning to TRBD2. The receptor was derived from a woman aged 18-29 years in good health and CMV-seropositive. Specimen: PBMCs. The CDR3 in this case is CASSLSASGLVYNEQFF. The DNA reads TGCGCCAGCAGTCTTTCCGCTAGCGGGCTAGTCTACAATGAGCAGTTCTTC.